Shown below are 19 T cell receptor beta chains from a single sample sequenced in a study of T cells in Graves' hyperthyroidism and ophthalmopathy. It was RNA transcripts that yielded the amplified TCR beta CDR3 regions. The TCR CDR3 was amplified in a first-round RT-PCR using the HTBI primer set. TCRdb independently ran MiXCR on the multiplex PCR reads; one entry per CDR3 protein. Of over 700,000 distinct CDR3 sequences in the sample, about 17% were seen once. Sequenced material: blood. These TCRs come from a woman in her forties or fifties with Graves' hyperthyroidism that later progressed to Graves' ophthalmopathy.

Only a few counts were recorded for this clonotype. The V and J genes are TRBV18 and TRBJ1-4; TRBD1 matches 7 bases. Germline V gene lookup returns CDR1 KGHSH and CDR2 LQKENI. V lost 1 base and J lost 5; bases outside the gene matches: 4. The CDR3 totals 15 residues. CDR3 coding DNA: TGTGCCAGCTCACCACTCGGGACAGACAATGAAAAACTGTTTTTT. It encodes CASSPLGTDNEKLFF.

As for this clonotype: A much larger clone lies one base from this, so it may be a read error. J is TRBJ1-1 and V is TRBV6-2 or TRBV6-3, with D possibly being TRBD1 (5 bases). The CDR3 sequence is 14 residues long. CDR1 is MNHEY, CDR2 SVGEGT, per germline. CDR3 nucleotide sequence: TGTGCCAGCAGTTACTCACAGGCGAACACTGGAGCTTTCTTT. Translating it yields CASSYSQANTGAFF.

This rearrangement joins TRBV7-9 to TRBJ2-3, with a possible D match to TRBD1 (6 bases). The CDR3 covers 16 residues. Germline assignment: CDR1 SEHNR and CDR2 FQNEAQ (reference sequence). Trimming pared 5 bases from V and 3 bases from J, leaving 18 bases between. In nucleotides, the CDR3 is TGTGCCAGCAGCGCTTCCGGGACAAAGATAACAGATACGCAGTATTTT. It is translated as CASSASGTKITDTQYF. Full variable domain (remainder filled in from reference TRBV7-9 and TRBJ2-3): DTGVSQNPRHKITKRGQNVTFRCDPISEHNRLYWYRQTLGQGPEFLTYFQNEAQLEKSRLLSDRFSAERPKGSFSTLEIQRTEQGDSAMYLCASSASGTKITDTQYFGPGTRLTVL.

The chain couples TRBV7-3 to TRBJ2-1; D may be TRBD2 (5 bases). V dropped 5 bases and J dropped 3 bases, with 11 bases sitting between them. CDR1 is SGHTA and CDR2 is FQGTGA in the germline V gene. The CDR3 consists of 14 residues. In DNA, the CDR3 is TGTGCCAGCAGCCCCTCCCGGGACTACAATGAGCAGTTCTTC. This sequence encodes CASSPSRDYNEQFF.

This chain links TRBV20-1 with TRBJ1-1; TRBD1 is a possible D gene (5 bases). CDR3 length equals 14 residues. Germline V CDR1 and CDR2: DFQATT, SNEGSKA (reference sequence). The germline V and J ends were trimmed by 3 bases and 0 bases, with 11 bases remaining between them. The CDR3 region is CSASEQGLNTEAFF. The CDR3 DNA follows: TGCAGTGCTAGTGAGCAGGGTCTGAACACTGAAGCTTTCTTT.

This clonotype has a count of ten or more. This sequence joins TRBV2 and TRBJ1-1, with 9 bases fitting TRBD1. The J segment lost 3 bases and the V segment lost 9 bases, leaving 8 bases of the junction unmatched. CDR1 SNHLY and CDR2 FYNNEI come from the germline V gene. The CDR3 is made up of 14 amino acids. The CDR3 is CASRSWTGDTEAFF. The CDR3 coding sequence is TGTGCCAGTCGGTCCTGGACAGGGGACACTGAAGCTTTCTTT.

The chain has TRBV11-2 and TRBJ1-4; D remains unclear. Trimming left V 4 bases short and J 3 bases short, with 12 bases between. This CDR3 is built from 15 residues. The germline gives CDR1 SGHAT, CDR2 FQNNGV. CDR3 amino acids: CASSSEWAANEKLFF. CDR3 bases: TGTGCCAGCAGCTCAGAGTGGGCAGCTAATGAAAAACTGTTTTTT.

This clonotype has at least ten counts. The rearrangement uses TRBV2 and TRBJ2-1; no clear D. This CDR3 spans 14 amino acids. Germline V gene sequence: CDR1 SNHLY, CDR2 FYNNEI. Trimming removed 4 bases from V and 2 bases from J, with 9 bases in between. The CDR3 region has the DNA TGTGCCAGCAGTGTGGTCCGAGCCTACAATGAGCAGTTCTTC. Translation gives CASSVVRAYNEQFF.

The chain is built from TRBV9 and TRBJ1-6; weak D call: TRBD1 (6 bases). Trimming took off 0 bases at V and 9 bases at J, with 10 bases between the two ends. This CDR3 comprises 14 residues. CDR1 and CDR2 (germline): SGDLS, YYNGEE. In DNA form, the CDR3 reads TGTGCCAGCAGCGTAGAGGGGGGAGTTTCACCCCTCCACTTT. This gives the protein CASSVEGGVSPLHF. The whole variable domain, filled in from reference TRBV9 and TRBJ1-6, reads DSGVTQTPKHLITATGQRVTLRCSPRSGDLSVYWYQQSLDQGLQFLIQYYNGEERAKGNILERFSAQQFPDLHSELNLSSLELGDSALYFCASSVEGGVSPLHFGNGTRLTVT.

This clonotype came up many times. V gene TRBV3-1 combines with J gene TRBJ1-6; D may be TRBD1 (6 bases). Trimming removed 2 bases from V and 9 bases from J, with 11 bases in between. Germline CDR1 LGHDT, CDR2 YNNKEL (reference sequence). The CDR3 has 14 residues. CDR3 sequence reads: CASSQRTEGSPLHF. The DNA for the CDR3 is TGTGCCAGCAGCCAAAGGACAGAGGGTTCACCCCTCCACTTT.

The chain joins TRBV29-1 to TRBJ2-3, with 7 bases matching TRBD2. V dropped 1 base and J dropped 0; count of bases not matched to a gene: 1. This CDR3 spans 14 amino acids. The V gene's germline CDR1 is SQVTM and CDR2 ANQGSEA. CDR3 region: CSVEGGGSTDTQYF. The CDR3 nucleotides read TGCAGCGTTGAAGGGGGAGGGAGCACAGATACGCAGTATTTT.

The genes are TRBV2 and TRBJ1-6; no firm D call. Germline CDR1 is SNHLY and CDR2 is FYNNEI. This CDR3 is built from 14 residues. With 1 base removed from V and 10 bases from J, the gap between germline ends came to 11 bases. The DNA of the CDR3 is TGTGCCAGCAGTGAAGGGGCAGGAGGGTCACCCCTCCACTTT. Its translation: CASSEGAGGSPLHF.

The chain uses TRBV2 and TRBJ2-1, with D possibly being TRBD1 (6 bases). This CDR3 is 15 amino acids long. Germline assignment: CDR1 SNHLY and CDR2 FYNNEI. The V end was cut by 3 bases, the J end by 3 bases, with 12 bases between. The CDR3 is CASSEDQGYYNEQFF. The CDR3 coding sequence is TGTGCCAGCAGTGAGGACCAGGGGTACTACAATGAGCAGTTCTTC.

The chain has TRBV10-3 and TRBJ2-7; D may be TRBD1 or TRBD2 (6 bases each). The CDR3 is 13 residues long. Trimming cost V 7 bases and J 6 bases, with 16 bases left between them. Germline loops: CDR1 ENHRY, CDR2 SYGVKD. This chain's CDR3 is CAINARGPSEQYF. In nucleotides, the CDR3 is TGTGCCATCAATGCACGGGGGCCCTCCGAGCAGTACTTC.

J is TRBJ2-7 and V is TRBV6-9; D is possibly TRBD1 (5 bases). Looked up from germline, CDR1 is MNHGY and CDR2 is SVAAGI. The CDR3 loop spans 12 amino acids. Deletions cut 3 bases from V and 5 bases from J, with 8 bases between. For the CDR3, the DNA is TGTGCCAGCAGTTACAGGGAACACGAGCAGTACTTC. Amino acids: CASSYREHEQYF.

V gene TRBV20-1 combines with J gene TRBJ1-2, with 10 bases lining up with TRBD1. The CDR3 loop spans 17 amino acids. CDR1 is DFQATT, CDR2 SNEGSKA, per germline (reference sequence). Trimming cost V 0 bases and J 4 bases; bases outside gene matches: 11. The CDR3 region has the DNA TGCAGTGCTAGAGATGGGACAGGGGTCCCACTAGGCTATGGCTACACCTTC. Translation gives CSARDGTGVPLGYGYTF.

This clonotype was recorded a few times. The J gene is TRBJ2-5, the V gene TRBV5-6; TRBD1 aligns across 9 bases. The CDR3 totals 15 residues. Looked up from germline, CDR1 is SGHDT and CDR2 is YYEEEE. Germline trimming cut 3 bases from V and 3 bases from J; bases unmatched to any gene: 6. CDR3 loop: CASSYYRGQEETQYF. The CDR3 DNA sequence: TGTGCCAGCAGCTATTACAGGGGGCAGGAAGAGACCCAGTACTTC.

This clonotype was recorded many times. For the CDR3, the DNA is TGCGCCAGCAGCCCAGCGACAGGGGAATGGAACTATGGCTACACCTTC. Translating it yields CASSPATGEWNYGYTF. The rearrangement links TRBV5-1 to TRBJ1-2; 8 nucleotides match TRBD1. CDR3 length: 16 amino acids. After removal of 4 bases from V and 2 bases from J, the junction contained 10 bases not matched to a gene. Germline V gives CDR1 SGHRS, CDR2 YFSETQ. The variable domain in full, with the rest retrieved from reference TRBV5-1 and TRBJ1-2, is KAGVTQTPRYLIKTRGQQVTLSCSPISGHRSVSWYQQTPGQGLQFLFEYFSETQRNKGNFPGRFSGRQFSNSRSEMNVSTLELGDSALYLCASSPATGEWNYGYTFGSGTRLTVV.

This clonotype was observed a few times. V gene TRBV2 combines with J gene TRBJ1-5; no reliable D call. The CDR3 is made up of 14 amino acids. Germline CDR1 is SNHLY and CDR2 is FYNNEI. V lost 9 bases to trimming and J lost 2 bases, with 14 bases between them. As DNA, the CDR3 is TGTGCCAGTAGTATATCCTCCCGCAATCAGCCCCAGCATTTT. Amino acids: CASSISSRNQPQHF.